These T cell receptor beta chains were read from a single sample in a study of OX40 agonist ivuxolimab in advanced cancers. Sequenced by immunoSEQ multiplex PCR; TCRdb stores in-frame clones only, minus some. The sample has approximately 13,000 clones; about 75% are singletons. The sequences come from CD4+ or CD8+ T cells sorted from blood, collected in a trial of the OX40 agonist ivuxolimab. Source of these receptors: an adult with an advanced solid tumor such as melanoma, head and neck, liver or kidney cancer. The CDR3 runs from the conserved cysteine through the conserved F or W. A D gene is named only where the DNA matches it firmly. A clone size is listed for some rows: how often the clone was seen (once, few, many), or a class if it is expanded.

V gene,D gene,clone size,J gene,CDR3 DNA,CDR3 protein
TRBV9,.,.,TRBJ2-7,TGTGCCAGCAGCGGTAGGGGGGGCTCCTACGAGCAGTACTTC,CASSGRGGSYEQYF
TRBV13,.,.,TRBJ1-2,TGTGCCAGCACCGAAGGTCTCTATGGCTACACCTTC,CASTEGLYGYTF
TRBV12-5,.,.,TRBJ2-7,TGTGCTAGTGGTTCCCCCGGGACCTACGAGCAGTACTTC,CASGSPGTYEQYF
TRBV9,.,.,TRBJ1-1,TGTGCCAGCAGCGTAGGATCTGGGGGCAGGGCCGGTAATGAAGCTTTCTTT,CASSVGSGGRAGNEAFF
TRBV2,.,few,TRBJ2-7,TGTGCCAGCGGGGACTCCATTGCCTTC,CASGDSIAF
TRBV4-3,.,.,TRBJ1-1,TGCGCCAGCAGCCAAGGGGGGGTTCCTTCTGAAGCTTTCTTT,CASSQGGVPSEAFF
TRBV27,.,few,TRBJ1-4,TGTGCCAGCAGTTTGCGGACAGCAACTAATGAAAAACTGTTTTTT,CASSLRTATNEKLFF
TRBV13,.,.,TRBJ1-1,TGTGCCAGCAGCTTACCCGGCGACAGTTGGAACACTGAAGCTTTCTTT,CASSLPGDSWNTEAFF
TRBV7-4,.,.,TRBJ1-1,TGTGCCAGCAGCTTTTCAGCAGTGGGGAACACTGAAGCTTTCTTT,CASSFSAVGNTEAFF
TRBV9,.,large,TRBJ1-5,TGTGCCAGCAGCGAGGGAGGGCAGATCAATCAGCCCCAGCATTTT,CASSEGGQINQPQHF
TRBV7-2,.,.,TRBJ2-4,TGTGCCAGCAGCTTAGGTCATGTAGGGAAAGCCAAAAACATTCAGTACTTC,CASSLGHVGKAKNIQYF
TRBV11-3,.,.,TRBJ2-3,TGTGCCAGCAGCTTAGCCAGGGCCACAGATACGCAGTATTTT,CASSLARATDTQYF
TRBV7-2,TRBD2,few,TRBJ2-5,TGTGCCAGCAGCTTACTCGGGGGGGACCAAGAGACCCAGTACTTC,CASSLLGGDQETQYF
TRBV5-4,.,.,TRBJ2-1,TGTGCCAGCAGCGAACCGGGACGGAGGACGCATGAGCAGTTCTTC,CASSEPGRRTHEQFF
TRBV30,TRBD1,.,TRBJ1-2,TGTGCCTGGAGCGAGGGACAGAGATATGGCTACACCTTC,CAWSEGQRYGYTF
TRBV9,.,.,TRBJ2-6,TGTGCCAGCCTCAAACAAAGTCGGGCCAACGTCCTGACTTTC,CASLKQSRANVLTF
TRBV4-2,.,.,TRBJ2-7,TGTGCCAGCAGCCAAGATCGTGCAGGTAGCTCCTACGAGCAGTACTTC,CASSQDRAGSSYEQYF
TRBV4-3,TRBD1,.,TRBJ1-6,TGCGCCAGCAGCCACCTCCCAGCGGACAGGGAAGTGGGGTATTGGAATTCACCCCTCCACTTT,CASSHLPADREVGYWNSPLHF
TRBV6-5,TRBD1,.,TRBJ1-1,TGTGCCAGCAGGGGACAGCCGAACACTGAAGCTTTCTTT,CASRGQPNTEAFF
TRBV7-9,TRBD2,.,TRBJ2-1,TGTGCCAGCAGGCCACTTCGGACTAGCGGGGGTTATGAGCAGTTCTTC,CASRPLRTSGGYEQFF
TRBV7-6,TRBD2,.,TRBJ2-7,TGTGCCAGCAGCCCCACTAGCGGGGGGGCTTACGAGCAGTACTTC,CASSPTSGGAYEQYF
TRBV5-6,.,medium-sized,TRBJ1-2,TGTGCCAGCAGCCCCCTCGGACCGGAGAGCTACACCTTC,CASSPLGPESYTF
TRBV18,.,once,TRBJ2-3,TGTGCCAGCTCGACCACCGGTGGGGGCGATACGCAGTATTTT,CASSTTGGGDTQYF
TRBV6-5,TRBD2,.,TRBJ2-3,TGTGCCAGCACCTCTAGCGGGGAGGGTGCAGATACGCAGTATTTT,CASTSSGEGADTQYF
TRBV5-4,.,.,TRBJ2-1,TGTGCCAGCAGCTTAAGACCCACGGGAGACAATGAGCAGTTCTTC,CASSLRPTGDNEQFF